This note documents a single T cell receptor (beta chain) sequence. Its antigen is still unknown. CDR3 size: 18 residues. V was shortened by 4 bases and J by 5 bases, with 23 bases between the two germline ends. Germline assignment: CDR1 LGHNA and CDR2 YSLEER. This record comes from a study of vaccination effects on CD4 cells after COVID-19. Background on the study: A couple of convalescent patients gave samples 16 days and one week before vaccination. Whole-study results and caveats: New vaccine-induced clones made up most post-vaccine spike-reactive clones in convalescents.

TCRdb's table, derived via immunoSEQ multiplex PCR, lists solely in-frame clones and lacks some. Of roughly 45,000 clones listed, under 80% are singletons. CD4+ T cells specific for antigen were expanded with viral peptide pools by the ViraFEST assay before sequencing. With more than 9 days of culture completed, CD4+ T cells were isolated. Convalescent patients had PCR-confirmed SARS-CoV-2 infection between March and December 2020. The source is a human donor who had a prior SARS-CoV-2 infection. This specimen was CD4+ T cells from PBMCs cultured with a peptide pool, taken before COVID-19 vaccination. V is TRBV4-3 and J is TRBJ2-2; D gene ambiguous. Here the CDR3 DNA reads TGCGCCAGCAGCCGTAGGGCCAGTGTGGGAACCGGGACCGGGGAGCTGTTTTTT. Residues: CASSRRASVGTGTGELFF.